This T cell receptor (beta chain) was identified during a study of T cell changes during pregnancy in multiple sclerosis (dated by TCRdb to between 2017 and 2020). In terms of the full investigation: The study examined how the T cell repertoire changed over the course of pregnancy in women with multiple sclerosis.

As concerns this clone: Its antigen specificity is not known. No base qualities exist here, and no much larger clone lies one base off it.

Library preparation employed the immunoSEQ multiplex PCR assay. TCRdb limited this immuneACCESS table to in-frame rearrangements with V and J called. A share of clones is missing; checked studies link under half to unresolved V genes, and the rest is unexplained. Across this sample there are about 100,000 clones, with 92% seen only once. Less than 2.5% of the sample belongs to the ten largest clones. CDR1 LNHDA and CDR2 SQIVND are derived from the germline V gene (reference sequence). From the cysteine up to the phenylalanine, the CDR3 has a length of 17 residues. Of all the DNA, just the CDR3 is kept, 51 bases in frame from base 1. The germline V and J ends show losses of 6 bases and 0 bases respectively, and no gene match explains 8 bases of the junction.

Sequences were derived from peripheral blood, sampled after pregnancy. This receptor was obtained from a female donor with multiple sclerosis, enrolled in a pregnancy study. The chain was built from TRBV19 and TRBJ2-6; TRBD2 fits 7 bases in the junction. The CDR3 region: CASRLMAGVSGANVLTF. The nucleotides are TGTGCCAGTAGGTTAATGGCGGGAGTCTCTGGGGCCAACGTCCTGACTTTC.